The 30 T cell receptor beta chains below all came from one sample that was sequenced in a study of T cells in Graves' hyperthyroidism and ophthalmopathy. Amplification yielded TCR beta CDR3 regions, with RNA transcripts as the source. A set of HTBI primers served as the primers for a first-round RT-PCR of the TCR CDR3. TCRdb recomputed calls from the multiplex PCR reads with MiXCR, one row per CDR3 protein. Of roughly 560,000 distinct CDR3 sequences listed, roughly 14% are singletons. Sequencing was done on a sample of blood. The receptor set was obtained from a woman in her thirties or forties with Graves' ophthalmopathy.

This clonotype showed up many times. DNA of the CDR3: TGTGCCATCACCAGAGGACGGGACAGGGACACTGAAGCTTTCTTT. It yields the protein CAITRGRDRDTEAFF. The chain recombines TRBV10-3 with TRBJ1-1, with 9 bases identical to TRBD1. Germline-derived CDR1 and CDR2 are ENHRY and SYGVKD. V gave up 7 bases and J gave up 3 bases; unmatched junction bases: 9. This CDR3 region has 15 residues.

In regard to this clonotype: A much larger clone differs by one base, so this may be a read error. The rearrangement links TRBV30 to TRBJ1-2; no definite D call. Germline CDR1 reads GTSNPN; CDR2 reads SVGIG (reference sequence). Trimming took 4 bases from V and 5 from J, leaving 17 bases between them. This CDR3 spans 14 amino acids. The CDR3, as DNA: TGTGCCTGGAATCAATCACCGGAACAGTATGGCTACACCTTC. It specifies CAWNQSPEQYGYTF. The variable domain in full, with the rest retrieved from reference TRBV30 and TRBJ1-2, is SQTIHQWPATLVQPVGSPLSLECTVEGTSNPNLYWYRQAAGRGLQLLFYSVGIGQISSEVPQNLSASRPQDRQFILSSKKLLLSDSGFYLCAWNQSPEQYGYTFGSGTRLTVV.

Ten or more counts support this clonotype. This chain uses TRBV7-3 with TRBJ2-5; tentatively, D is TRBD2 (5 bases). There are 14 residues in the CDR3. V was shortened by 4 bases and J by 5 bases, with 14 bases between the two germline ends. Germline V gene lookup returns CDR1 SGHTA and CDR2 FQGTGA. CDR3 DNA sequence: TGTGCCAGCAGCTCCCTCGGCGGGTTCGAGACCCAGTACTTC. Translation: CASSSLGGFETQYF.

This clonotype was recorded at least ten times. This chain connects TRBV12-3 or TRBV12-4 to TRBJ1-1; 7 bases are a match to TRBD1. V dropped 2 bases and J dropped 3; count of bases not matched to a gene: 3. This CDR3 has 14 amino acids. The CDR3 spells CASSLRGTDTEAFF. CDR3 in DNA: TGTGCCAGCAGTTTACGAGGGACAGACACTGAAGCTTTCTTT.

This clonotype was detected many times. This chain connects TRBV2 to TRBJ2-7, with a possible D match to TRBD1 (5 bases). The germline CDR1 and CDR2 sequences are SNHLY and FYNNEI. This CDR3 comprises 12 residues. Trimming stripped 7 bases from V and 3 bases from J, with 10 bases between. The CDR3 DNA reads TGTGCCAGCATAAGGACACGCTACGAGCAGTACTTC. Translating gives CASIRTRYEQYF.

This clonotype was observed at least ten times. V usage is TRBV28 and J usage is TRBJ1-2; D is undetermined. This CDR3 is 16 amino acids long. CDR1 is MDHEN, CDR2 SYDVKM, per germline. Trimming removed 4 bases at V and 8 bases at J, with 23 bases between. The CDR3 region has the DNA TGTGCCAGCAGTTCTCTAAAAAGGACGACTAGGCAGGGCTACACCTTC. Its protein product is CASSSLKRTTRQGYTF.

The chain joins TRBV19 to TRBJ1-1; TRBD1 matches 9 bases. Per the germline V gene, CDR1 is LNHDA and CDR2 is SQIVND (reference sequence). Unmatched junction bases numbered 21, after V lost 5 bases and J lost 2 bases. CDR3 length: 20 amino acids. CDR3 loop: CASSPGQGFISVIENTEAFF. CDR3 bases: TGTGCCAGTAGTCCGGGACAGGGTTTTATCTCTGTTATAGAAAACACTGAAGCTTTCTTT.

This chain joins TRBV28 and TRBJ2-7; TRBD1 agrees at 9 bases. Germline CDR1 is MDHEN and CDR2 is SYDVKM. Germline trimming cut 3 bases from V and 9 bases from J; bases unmatched to any gene: 9. The CDR3 is 14 residues long. The CDR3 DNA reads TGTGCCAGCAGTTTGGGGGACAGGGACATCGGGCAGTACTTC. This gives the protein CASSLGDRDIGQYF.

This clonotype was counted many times. CDR3 amino acids: CASSSDREGETQYF. CDR3 nucleotide sequence: TGCGCCAGCAGCTCGGACAGGGAAGGGGAGACCCAGTACTTC. The genes are TRBV5-1 and TRBJ2-5, with TRBD1 matching 8 bases. The length of the CDR3 is 14 residues. Trimming took 3 bases from V and 5 from J; bases not matched to a gene: 6. Germline loops: CDR1 SGHRS, CDR2 YFSETQ. The full variable domain, completed using reference TRBV5-1 and TRBJ2-5, is KAGVTQTPRYLIKTRGQQVTLSCSPISGHRSVSWYQQTPGQGLQFLFEYFSETQRNKGNFPGRFSGRQFSNSRSEMNVSTLELGDSALYLCASSSDREGETQYFGPGTRLLVL.

This clonotype was found many times. The CDR3 coding sequence is TGTGCCAGCAGTTCGGCCGGTCACTCTGGGGCCAACGTCCTGACTTTC. Protein product: CASSSAGHSGANVLTF. The J gene is TRBJ2-6, the V gene TRBV12-3 or TRBV12-4, with D uncertain. The CDR3 contains 16 residues. Trimming removed 4 bases at V and 0 bases at J, with 10 bases between.

This clonotype appeared many times. V is TRBV5-4 and J is TRBJ2-7; D remains ambiguous. Germline lookup yields CDR1 SGHNT and CDR2 YYREEE (reference sequence). The CDR3 spans 14 residues. Trimming removed 0 bases at V and 7 bases at J, with 14 bases between. For the CDR3, the DNA is TGTGCCAGCAGCTTGGCCAGTACTACCCGGGAGCAGTACTTC. Translated: CASSLASTTREQYF.

This clonotype was observed at least ten times. The chain links TRBV15 to TRBJ1-1; TRBD1 matches 7 bases. V dropped 4 bases and J dropped 6; count of bases not matched to a gene: 5. Germline CDR1 is LNHNV and CDR2 is YYDKDF (reference sequence). The CDR3 contains 13 residues. CDR3 sequence (DNA): TGTGCCACCAGCACAACAGACAGGGCTGAAGCTTTCTTT. Translating it yields CATSTTDRAEAFF.

This clonotype was recorded a few times. The chain is built from TRBV20-1 and TRBJ2-5; tentatively, D is TRBD1 (8 bases). CDR1 DFQATT and CDR2 SNEGSKA come from the germline V gene (reference sequence). Trimming pared 5 bases from V and 2 bases from J, leaving 18 bases between. The CDR3 spans 15 residues. The CDR3 sequence is CSAQPRGRGQETQYF. DNA for the CDR3: TGCAGTGCTCAGCCCAGGGGGCGGGGGCAAGAGACCCAGTACTTC.

This clonotype turned up a few times. The chain has TRBV28 and TRBJ1-2; D unclear. Germline-derived CDR1 and CDR2 are MDHEN and SYDVKM. There are 14 residues in the CDR3. V lost 2 bases to trimming and J lost 0 bases, with 7 bases between them. The CDR3 spells CASSLSQTNYGYTF. The DNA of the CDR3 is TGTGCCAGCAGTTTAAGTCAGACTAACTATGGCTACACCTTC.

The chain has TRBV3-1 and TRBJ1-1; D uncertain. Germline CDR1 LGHDT, CDR2 YNNKEL (reference sequence). The CDR3 extends over 15 amino acids. Trimming stripped 2 bases from V and 0 bases from J, with 10 bases between. CDR3 in DNA: TGTGCCAGCAGCCAATACGGAAGGGTGAACACTGAAGCTTTCTTT. Residues: CASSQYGRVNTEAFF.

The V and J genes are TRBV12-3 or TRBV12-4 and TRBJ2-7, with TRBD1 matching over 7 bases. Germline trimming cut 8 bases from V and 2 bases from J; bases unmatched to any gene: 12. The CDR3 has 15 amino acids. Here the CDR3 DNA reads TGTGCCAGCCCTTCGGACAGGAGCCCGACCTACGAGCAGTACTTC. This codes for CASPSDRSPTYEQYF.

This clonotype was detected ten times or more. This chain uses TRBV7-2 with TRBJ1-2; D is unclear. Germline CDR1 and CDR2: SGHTA and FQGNSA. Trimming cost V 5 bases and J 1 base, with 11 bases left between them. The CDR3 is made up of 14 amino acids. For the CDR3, the DNA is TGTGCCAGCAGCCAACGGCCGCTTAACTATGGCTACACCTTC. Translation: CASSQRPLNYGYTF. Supplemented by reference TRBV7-2 and TRBJ1-2, the full variable domain reads GAGVSQSPSNKVTEKGKDVELRCDPISGHTALYWYRQSLGQGLEFLIYFQGNSAPDKSGLPSDRFSAERTGGSVSTLTIQRTQQEDSAVYLCASSQRPLNYGYTFGSGTRLTVV.

The rearrangement links TRBV30 to TRBJ1-1; D is unresolved. The germline CDR1 and CDR2 sequences are GTSNPN and SVGIG (reference sequence). Trimming cost V 3 bases and J 0 bases, with 8 bases left between them. The CDR3 is made up of 13 amino acids. The CDR3 sequence is CAWSHTLNTEAFF. Here the CDR3 DNA reads TGTGCCTGGAGCCACACATTGAACACTGAAGCTTTCTTT.

Concerning this clonotype itself: Possible read error: a much larger clone is one base away. The V and J genes are TRBV6-2 or TRBV6-3 and TRBJ1-2; TRBD1 matches at 8 bases. V was pared by 10 bases and J by 3 bases, with 13 bases of the junction left unmatched. CDR3 size: 15 residues. Germline values: CDR1 MNHEY, CDR2 SVGEGT. As DNA, the CDR3 is TGTGCCACCGGTACCCCAGGGGGCCGGGACTATGGCTACACCTTC. It codes for CATGTPGGRDYGYTF.

This clonotype showed up just once. The chain combines TRBV6-1 with TRBJ2-4; D gene uncertain. V was trimmed by 6 bases and J by 8 bases, leaving 14 bases between them. Germline values: CDR1 MNHNS, CDR2 SASEGT. The CDR3 loop spans 13 amino acids. The CDR3 coding sequence is TGTGCCAGCAGCGCAGACCCACCGGACATTCAGTACTTC. It is translated as CASSADPPDIQYF.

The chain links TRBV28 to TRBJ2-7; 10 bases fit TRBD2. J lost 4 bases, V lost 3 bases, and 15 bases had no gene match. Germline V CDR1 and CDR2: MDHEN, SYDVKM. CDR3 size: 18 residues. The CDR3 region is CASSFPSGRTGSLYEQYF. CDR3 coding DNA: TGTGCCAGCAGTTTCCCTAGCGGGAGAACGGGGTCCCTATACGAGCAGTACTTC.

There are a few counts of this clonotype. The chain employs TRBV7-8 and TRBJ1-5; TRBD1 is a possible D gene (6 bases). This CDR3 is 16 amino acids long. Germline-derived CDR1 and CDR2 are SGHVS and FQNEAQ. The germline V and J ends were trimmed by 5 bases and 0 bases, with 14 bases remaining between them. In DNA, the CDR3 is TGTGCCAGCAGCCCACAGGGTACAGGTAGCAATCAGCCCCAGCATTTT. Protein sequence: CASSPQGTGSNQPQHF.

This clonotype was counted between two and nine times. The rearrangement joins TRBV11-2 to TRBJ2-1, with 10 bases identical to TRBD1. Germline V gives CDR1 SGHAT, CDR2 FQNNGV. This CDR3 is 15 amino acids long. Trimming cost V 4 bases and J 9 bases; bases outside gene matches: 9. The CDR3 sequence is CASSSQGQGRGEQFF. In nucleotides, the CDR3 is TGTGCCAGCAGCTCCCAGGGACAGGGGCGGGGTGAGCAGTTCTTC. Full variable domain (outside the CDR3, taken from reference TRBV11-2 and TRBJ2-1): EAGVAQSPRYKIIEKRQSVAFWCNPISGHATLYWYQQILGQGPKLLIQFQNNGVVDDSQLPKDRFSAERLKGVDSTLKIQPAKLEDSAVYLCASSSQGQGRGEQFFGPGTRLTVL.

The chain links TRBV3-1 to TRBJ2-7; D gene ambiguous. V gave up 0 bases and J gave up 3 bases, with 12 bases separating them. Germline CDR1 reads LGHDT; CDR2 reads YNNKEL (reference sequence). CDR3 length: 15 amino acids. The CDR3: CASSQDRSANYEQYF. CDR3 sequence (DNA): TGTGCCAGCAGCCAAGATCGGTCGGCTAACTACGAGCAGTACTTC.

This clonotype showed up just a few times. The chain recombines TRBV11-1 with TRBJ1-1; no clear D gene. From germline, CDR1 is SGHAT and CDR2 FQDESV (reference sequence). The CDR3 contains 16 residues. V lost 5 bases to trimming and J lost 1 base, with 17 bases between them. Written as DNA, the CDR3 is TGTGCCAGCAGCCTGAGGGATTGGCAGGAGAACACTGAAGCTTTCTTT. Translation gives CASSLRDWQENTEAFF.

This chain joins TRBV12-3 or TRBV12-4 and TRBJ2-5, with 13 bases identical to TRBD2. The CDR3 is 17 residues long. Germline trimming cut 6 bases from V and 5 bases from J; bases unmatched to any gene: 12. CDR3 protein: CASSIPGLAGASETQYF. Written as DNA, the CDR3 is TGTGCCAGCAGCATACCTGGACTAGCGGGAGCCTCGGAGACCCAGTACTTC.

This clonotype was recorded a few times. This sequence joins TRBV6-1 and TRBJ2-5; D remains ambiguous. The ends were cut back, 0 bases at V and 4 bases at J, with 9 bases in the middle. The length of the CDR3 is 14 residues. In germline, CDR1 is MNHNS, CDR2 SASEGT. The CDR3 loop is CASSEAGLGETQYF. CDR3 nucleotides: TGTGCCAGCAGTGAAGCGGGGTTAGGAGAGACCCAGTACTTC.

This clonotype showed up just a few times. One end of the junction varies from germline; a read error may be responsible. This chain links TRBV3-1 with TRBJ2-5; D possibly matches TRBD1 or TRBD2 (6 bases each). The germline gives CDR1 LGHDT, CDR2 YNNKEL (reference sequence). CDR3 length equals 18 residues. CDR3 sequence: CASSQDPPARGLGETQYF. In DNA, the CDR3 is TGCGCCAGCAGCCAAGATCCCCCGGCTCGGGGGCTTGGAGAGACCCAGTACTTC.

This clonotype has ten or more counts. The V and J genes are TRBV27 and TRBJ2-7; D not resolved. Germline assignment: CDR1 MNHEY and CDR2 SMNVEV (reference sequence). The CDR3 length is 13 residues. Trimming removed 6 bases at V and 6 bases at J, with 15 bases between. In DNA form, the CDR3 reads TGTGCCAGCAGGTTGGGGATTATGGGCGAGCAGTACTTC. Translation gives CASRLGIMGEQYF.

This clonotype was counted once. The J gene is TRBJ2-5, the V gene TRBV2; D not resolved. V lost 2 bases and J 5 bases, leaving 9 bases between the germline ends. The CDR3 length is 13 residues. Germline V gene sequence: CDR1 SNHLY, CDR2 FYNNEI. The CDR3 protein is CASSELPSETQYF. The CDR3 region has the DNA TGTGCCAGCAGTGAACTACCATCGGAGACCCAGTACTTC.